This T cell receptor (beta chain) originates from a study of OX40 agonist ivuxolimab in advanced cancers. In the study overall: Six ivuxolimab dose levels, 0.01 to 10 mg/kg, were given intravenously every 2 weeks. Aged roughly 23 to 80 with a mean of around 60 years, they were about 80% male. Study-level results: Expanded clones were, on average, more numerous in CD8+ T cells than in CD4+.

Clones were read by immunoSEQ multiplex PCR, and TCRdb kept only the in-frame ones, dropping some. The sample carries about 120,000 clones, approximately 90% recorded once. Comment on this clone: Antigen: not known.

This CDR3 has 16 residues. V lost 0 bases to trimming and J lost 0 bases, with 12 bases between them. Germline loops: CDR1 GTSNPN, CDR2 SVGIG (reference sequence). This sequence was found in an adult with an advanced solid tumor such as melanoma, head and neck, liver or kidney cancer. The J gene is TRBJ1-5, the V gene TRBV30, with D possibly matching TRBD1 (5 bases). Sequenced material: CD4+ or CD8+ T cells sorted from blood, taken in a trial of the OX40 agonist ivuxolimab. CDR3 residues: CAWSVSWGSSNQPQHF. CDR3 sequence (DNA): TGTGCCTGGAGTGTGTCGTGGGGGAGTAGCAATCAGCCCCAGCATTTT.